Detailed here is one T cell receptor (beta chain). This entry comes from a study of spatial heterogeneity in lung cancer. Documented time point: sample taken at primary tumor resection. Whole RNA came from tumor, nontumor lung or frozen PBMC and was sequenced without being sorted. CDR3 size: 15 residues. Germline values: CDR1 LNHDA, CDR2 SQIVND (reference sequence). With 4 bases clipped from V and 6 bases from J, the junction kept 3 bases outside the gene matches. Each CDR3 protein gets one entry after TCRdb re-called the 5' RACE reads with MiXCR. The data show about 80,000 distinct CDR3 sequences, with around 7.8% seen just once and almost 7% held by the top ten.

This receptor was taken from a male donor with early-stage non-small cell lung cancer. The sample in question was PBMCs, obtained at surgery. The chain is built from TRBV19 and TRBJ2-3; TRBD2 matches 14 bases. The chain's CDR3 is CASSSRTSGRDTQYF. The CDR3 DNA reads as TGTGCCAGTAGTAGCCGGACTAGCGGGAGGGATACGCAGTATTTT.